A single sample is the source of the 17 T cell receptor beta chains below, sequenced in a study of cytomegalovirus exposure and HLA in healthy donors. The PCR made use of 60 Vbeta and 13 Jbeta primers. Profiling relied on immunoSEQ multiplex PCR, and the TCRdb table lists in-frame clones only, not all of them. The table shows under 200,000 clones, with roughly 80% occurring only once. The specimen sequenced was PBMCs. The origin of the receptors is a man between 25 and 39 years old in good health and CMV-seropositive.

The chain links TRBV18 to TRBJ1-2; tentatively, D is TRBD1 (5 bases). The CDR3 consists of 14 residues. Trimming pared 8 bases from V and 8 bases from J, leaving 21 bases between. In germline, CDR1 is KGHSH, CDR2 LQKENI. The CDR3 DNA reads as TGTGCCAGCGATACGCGGTCAGGGTCGGACGGCTACACCTTC. Amino acid sequence: CASDTRSGSDGYTF. Combining the CDR3 with reference TRBV18 and TRBJ1-2 gives the whole variable domain NAGVMQNPRHLVRRRGQEARLRCSPMKGHSHVYWYRQLPEEGLKFMVYLQKENIIDESGMPKERFSAEFPKEGPSILRIQQVVRGDSAAYFCASDTRSGSDGYTFGSGTRLTVV.

The chain uses TRBV12-5 and TRBJ2-5; TRBD2 aligns across 7 bases. CDR1 and CDR2 (germline): LGHNT, FRNRAP. The CDR3 totals 13 residues. The J segment lost 5 bases and the V segment lost 7 bases, leaving 7 bases of the junction unmatched. The CDR3 sequence: CASAYSGVETQYF. Written as DNA, the CDR3 is TGTGCTAGTGCCTACAGCGGGGTCGAGACCCAGTACTTC.

CDR3 residues: CASSTGQGGTEAFF. CDR3 bases: TGTGCCAGCAGCACAGGACAGGGAGGAACTGAAGCTTTCTTT. J is TRBJ1-1 and V is TRBV6-1, with TRBD1 matching over 8 bases. The CDR3 runs 14 residues. V lost 6 bases, J lost 5 bases, and 8 bases stayed unmatched. CDR1 and CDR2 (germline): MNHNS, SASEGT.

The V and J genes are TRBV5-8 and TRBJ1-4; D ambiguous. Trimming removed 5 bases from V and 4 bases from J, with 9 bases in between. The CDR3 loop spans 13 amino acids. The germline CDR1 and CDR2 sequences are SGHTS and YDEGEE. In DNA, the CDR3 is TGTGCCAGCAGTCGGTCCTTTAATGAAAAACTGTTTTTT. As protein: CASSRSFNEKLFF.

The chain uses TRBV6-5 and TRBJ2-5; 12 nucleotides align to TRBD2. V was clipped by 6 bases and J by 5 bases; unmatched bases: 4. The CDR3 consists of 14 residues. Germline V gene sequence: CDR1 MNHEY, CDR2 SVGAGI. DNA of the CDR3: TGTGCCAGCAGGCTAGCGGGGGGGGTCGAGACCCAGTACTTC. Its protein is CASRLAGGVETQYF.

The V gene is TRBV28, the J gene TRBJ2-1, with D perhaps matching TRBD1 (5 bases). Germline CDR1 and CDR2: MDHEN and SYDVKM. V was shortened by 5 bases and J by 4 bases, with 12 bases between the two germline ends. The CDR3 is made up of 14 amino acids. CDR3 in amino acids: CASSPIRQYNEQFF. For the CDR3, the DNA is TGTGCCAGCAGTCCGATCCGACAGTACAATGAGCAGTTCTTC. The whole variable domain, filled in from reference TRBV28 and TRBJ2-1, reads DVKVTQSSRYLVKRTGEKVFLECVQDMDHENMFWYRQDPGLGLRLIYFSYDVKMKEKGDIPEGYSVSREKKERFSLILESASTNQTSMYLCASSPIRQYNEQFFGPGTRLTVL.

This rearrangement joins TRBV6-6 to TRBJ2-7; D may be TRBD2 (6 bases). V dropped 10 bases and J dropped 0 bases, with 22 bases sitting between them. The CDR3 runs to 16 residues. The germline V gene encodes CDR1 MNHNY and CDR2 SVGAGI (reference sequence). The DNA for the CDR3 is TGTGCCACCTCCTACGTTCCGGGGGTACCCTCCTACGAGCAGTACTTC. Residues: CATSYVPGVPSYEQYF.

This clone is a singleton in its sample. The CDR3 DNA is TGTGCCAGCAGCGCGACGACAGGGAAGTTTAACGAGCAGTACTTC. Amino acids: CASSATTGKFNEQYF. The rearrangement links TRBV9 to TRBJ2-7; TRBD1 matches 7 bases. V lost 3 bases, J lost 5 bases, and 11 bases stayed unmatched. This CDR3 comprises 15 residues. CDR1 and CDR2 from the germline V gene are SGDLS and YYNGEE.

The J gene is TRBJ2-7, the V gene TRBV7-3; TRBD2 is a possible D gene (5 bases). The CDR3 is made up of 12 amino acids. Trimming took off 6 bases at V and 7 bases at J, with 13 bases between the two ends. Germline CDR1 is SGHTA and CDR2 is FQGTGA. In DNA, the CDR3 is TGTGCCAGCAGTCCAGCCTCGGGGGAGCAGTACTTC. This sequence encodes CASSPASGEQYF.

The rearrangement joins TRBV5-6 to TRBJ1-2; TRBD1 matches 10 bases. The trim removed 4 bases at V and 8 bases at J, leaving 8 bases unmatched. The CDR3 contains 14 residues. CDR1 and CDR2 from the germline V gene are SGHDT and YYEEEE. CDR3 in amino acids: CASSKYGQGEGYTF. DNA for the CDR3: TGTGCCAGCAGCAAATACGGACAGGGGGAAGGCTACACCTTC.

The chain couples TRBV28 to TRBJ1-4; TRBD1 matches at 7 bases. V trimming: 7 bases; J trimming: 4 bases; junction bases outside the gene matches: 6. Germline loops: CDR1 MDHEN, CDR2 SYDVKM. CDR3 length equals 14 residues. The CDR3 nucleotides read TGTGCCAGCAAAGGACAGGTTATTAATGAAAAACTGTTTTTT. Its protein product is CASKGQVINEKLFF.

The chain employs TRBV28 and TRBJ1-2; tentative D call: TRBD1 (5 bases). The length of the CDR3 is 13 residues. The V end lost 3 bases, the J end lost 3 bases, and 8 bases lay between the germline ends. The germline gives CDR1 MDHEN, CDR2 SYDVKM. This CDR3 is CASSLGGYYGYTF. In DNA form, the CDR3 reads TGTGCCAGCAGTTTGGGGGGGTACTATGGCTACACCTTC.

The chain uses TRBV30 and TRBJ1-1; no reliable D call. V lost 0 bases and J lost 1, with 6 bases in between. CDR3 size: 13 residues. The V gene's germline CDR1 is GTSNPN and CDR2 SVGIG (reference sequence). In DNA form, the CDR3 reads TGTGCCTGGAGTGTACATCAGAACACTGAAGCTTTCTTT. Its translation is CAWSVHQNTEAFF.

The chain uses TRBV6-1 and TRBJ2-1; D perhaps matches TRBD2 (6 bases). This CDR3 has 15 amino acids. The V and J ends lost 6 bases and 12 bases respectively, with 24 bases between them. From germline, CDR1 is MNHNS and CDR2 SASEGT. The CDR3 here is CASRDGTGRRDAQFF. Written as DNA, the CDR3 is TGTGCCAGCAGAGACGGGACTGGGAGGAGGGACGCGCAGTTCTTC.

This clone was detected only once. This chain connects TRBV7-3 to TRBJ2-5; possibly TRBD2 for D (5 bases). This CDR3 has 13 amino acids. The ends were cut back, 5 bases at V and 5 bases at J, with 12 bases in the middle. Germline CDR1 SGHTA, CDR2 FQGTGA. CDR3 nucleotides: TGTGCCAGCAGCCACACTCCGGGGGAGACCCAGTACTTC. It encodes CASSHTPGETQYF.

This sequence joins TRBV6-1 and TRBJ2-6; tentatively, D is TRBD1 (6 bases). The CDR3 totals 15 residues. Trimming removed 10 bases at V and 3 bases at J, with 16 bases between. Germline CDR1 MNHNS, CDR2 SASEGT. The CDR3 is CAIWAGADGANVLTF. As DNA, the CDR3 is TGTGCCATTTGGGCAGGGGCCGATGGGGCCAACGTCCTGACTTTC.

For the CDR3, the DNA is TGTGCCAGCAGAGGACCGTTCGGGGGGGATTCACCCCTCCACTTT. Translated, it gives CASRGPFGGDSPLHF. The chain employs TRBV7-8 and TRBJ1-6; tentatively, D is TRBD1 (5 bases). Germline values: CDR1 SGHVS, CDR2 FQNEAQ. This CDR3 is 15 amino acids long. Deletions cut 6 bases from V and 8 bases from J, with 17 bases between. The full variable domain, its missing parts supplied by reference TRBV7-8 and TRBJ1-6, is GAGVSQSPRYKVAKRGQDVALRCDPISGHVSLFWYQQALGQGPEFLTYFQNEAQLDKSGLPSDRFFAERPEGSVSTLKIQRTQQEDSAVYLCASRGPFGGDSPLHFGNGTRLTVT.